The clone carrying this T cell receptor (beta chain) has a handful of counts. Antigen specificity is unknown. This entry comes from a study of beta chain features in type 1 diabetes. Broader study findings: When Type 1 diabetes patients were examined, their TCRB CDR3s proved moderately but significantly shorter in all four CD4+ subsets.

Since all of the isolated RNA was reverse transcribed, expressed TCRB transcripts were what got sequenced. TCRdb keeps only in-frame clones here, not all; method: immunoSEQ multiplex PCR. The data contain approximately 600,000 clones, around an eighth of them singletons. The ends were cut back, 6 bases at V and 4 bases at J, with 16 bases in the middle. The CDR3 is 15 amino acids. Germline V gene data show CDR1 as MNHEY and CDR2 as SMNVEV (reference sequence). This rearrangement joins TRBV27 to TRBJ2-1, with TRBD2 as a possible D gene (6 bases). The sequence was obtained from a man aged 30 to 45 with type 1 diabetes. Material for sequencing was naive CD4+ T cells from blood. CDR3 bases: TGTGCCAGCAGCTTAGGAGGGGCCTTGTACAATGAGCAGTTCTTC. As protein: CASSLGGALYNEQFF.